This T cell receptor beta chain was sequenced in a study of T cell responses to AZD1222 COVID-19 vaccine. General study points: Two AZD1222 doses significantly raised spike-specific TCR breadth and depth over controls. Close to half of spike-specific TCRs reportedly recognize unmutated variant regions.

Germline CDR1 is ENHRY and CDR2 is SYGVKD. The CDR3 sequence is 13 residues long. With 7 bases removed from V and 5 bases from J, the gap between germline ends came to 12 bases. In its sample, this clone was seen a few times. Its matching antigen is unknown. Data came from immunoSEQ multiplex PCR; TCRdb stores just in-frame clones and leaves some out. Of about 28,000 clones listed, around four fifths are singletons. Sequencing used peripheral blood, obtained on day 0 of AZD1222 vaccination. V and J are TRBV10-3 and TRBJ2-1; D may be TRBD2 (5 bases). This TCR came from an adult in good health. The CDR3 DNA reads TGTGCCATCACCCGGACTGGCCACAATGAGCAGTTCTTC. Translation: CAITRTGHNEQFF.